A selection of T cell receptor beta chains follows, all from one sample in a study of T cells in Graves' hyperthyroidism and ophthalmopathy. One entry per CDR3 protein, called by TCRdb with MiXCR from the multiplex PCR reads. The data hold around 600,000 distinct CDR3 sequences, with about a sixth observed a single time. The sample was blood. The origin of the receptors is a woman in her thirties or forties with Graves' ophthalmopathy. Both conserved end residues are part of each CDR3. A D gene is named only where the DNA matches it firmly. Size is omitted from some rows. Given values are once, few, many or a class for expanded clones.

CDR3aa | CDR3nt | abundance | j_gene | d_gene | v_gene
CSASERGKLFF | TGCAGTGCTAGTGAACGGGGAAAACTGTTTTTT | few | TRBJ1-4 | . | TRBV20-1
CSVVELAGLIVSSYNEQFF | TGCAGCGTTGTCGAATTGGCAGGACTGATAGTTTCCTCCTACAATGAGCAGTTCTTC | many | TRBJ2-1 | . | TRBV29-1
CAWSVRGDQPQHF | TGTGCCTGGAGTGTCAGAGGGGATCAGCCCCAGCATTTT | many | TRBJ1-5 | . | TRBV30
CASSLDRSSGLTDTQYF | TGTGCCAGCAGCTTAGATCGGTCTAGCGGGCTAACAGATACGCAGTATTTT | many | TRBJ2-3 | TRBD2 | TRBV11-2
CATSRGQETQYF | TGTGCCACCTCCAGGGGGCAGGAGACCCAGTACTTC | many | TRBJ2-5 | TRBD1 | TRBV2
CASSYGDRQVYEQYF | TGTGCCAGCAGTTACGGGGACAGACAAGTCTACGAGCAGTACTTC | . | TRBJ2-7 | TRBD1 | TRBV6-5
CASCSPGGGIQETQYF | TGTGCCAGCTGCAGCCCTGGCGGAGGGATACAAGAGACCCAGTACTTC | many | TRBJ2-5 | . | TRBV28
CASIMGGLYNEQFF | TGTGCCAGCATCATGGGGGGTCTCTACAATGAGCAGTTCTTC | . | TRBJ2-1 | . | TRBV12-3/TRBV12-4
CASSLDHNSYTF | TGTGCCAGCAGCTTGGACCATAATAGCTACACCTTC | few | TRBJ1-2 | . | TRBV5-5
CASSVQPNTEAFF | TGTGCCAGCAGTGTACAGCCCAACACTGAAGCTTTCTTT | few | TRBJ1-1 | . | TRBV2
CASSSRSSWNSPLHF | TGTGCCAGCAGCTCGAGGTCCTCTTGGAATTCACCCCTCCACTTT | many | TRBJ1-6 | . | TRBV7-6
CSARDRSYEQYF | TGCAGTGCTAGAGATAGGAGTTACGAGCAGTACTTC | many | TRBJ2-7 | . | TRBV20-1
CASSPPDPSGIQYF | TGCGCCAGCAGCCCCCCGGATCCTAGCGGGATCCAGTACTTC | . | TRBJ2-5 | TRBD2 | TRBV5-1
CASSQRGGANEQFF | TGTGCCAGCAGCCAAAGGGGGGGGGCTAATGAGCAGTTCTTC | few | TRBJ2-1 | . | TRBV3-1
CASSQEGVGSEFF | TGTGCCAGCAGCCAAGAAGGCGTTGGGTCTGAGTTCTTC | . | TRBJ2-1 | . | TRBV3-1
CASSPLSRQGRNQETQYF | TGTGCCAGCAGTCCCCTTTCAAGACAGGGGAGAAACCAAGAGACCCAGTACTTC | many | TRBJ2-5 | TRBD1 | TRBV2
CASSLALAGAGETQYF | TGTGCCAGCAGTTTAGCGCTAGCGGGGGCTGGAGAGACCCAGTACTTC | many | TRBJ2-5 | TRBD2 | TRBV12-3/TRBV12-4
CASSFLAGVSGELFF | TGTGCCAGCAGTTTCCTAGCGGGAGTGTCCGGGGAGCTGTTTTTT | few | TRBJ2-2 | TRBD2 | TRBV28
CSASQAASSYNEQFF | TGCAGTGCTAGTCAGGCGGCGAGCTCCTACAATGAGCAGTTCTTC | few | TRBJ2-1 | . | TRBV20-1
CASSHKRGSTLYNEQFF | TGTGCCAGCAGCCATAAGCGGGGGTCTACACTATACAATGAGCAGTTCTTC | many | TRBJ2-1 | TRBD2 | TRBV3-1
CASSVSGHHIPNEQFF | TGTGCCAGCAGCGTATCGGGACACCACATCCCCAATGAGCAGTTCTTC | . | TRBJ2-1 | . | TRBV9
CASSPWAGGGETQYF | TGCGCCAGCAGCCCCTGGGCCGGCGGTGGAGAGACCCAGTACTTC | . | TRBJ2-5 | . | TRBV5-1
CASSFAWYTDTQYF | TGTGCCAGCAGCTTTGCCTGGTACACAGATACGCAGTATTTT | many | TRBJ2-3 | . | TRBV11-2
CSATRDRADNEQFF | TGCAGTGCTACACGGGACAGGGCCGACAATGAGCAGTTCTTC | many | TRBJ2-1 | TRBD1 | TRBV20-1
CASSLSPGTAYGYTF | TGTGCCAGCAGTCTATCCCCAGGGACAGCGTATGGCTACACCTTC | . | TRBJ1-2 | TRBD1 | TRBV2
CASSPLPPGATNEKLFF | TGTGCCAGCTCACCACTCCCCCCGGGGGCAACTAATGAAAAACTGTTTTTT | many | TRBJ1-4 | . | TRBV18
CASSLQRGSNQPQHF | TGTGCCAGCAGTTTACAAAGGGGGTCCAATCAGCCCCAGCATTTT | . | TRBJ1-5 | . | TRBV27
CSVSSGGFTEAFF | TGCAGCGTTAGCTCCGGGGGATTCACTGAAGCTTTCTTT | few | TRBJ1-1 | . | TRBV29-1
CATYNGSEAFF | TGTGCCACCTACAATGGCTCTGAAGCTTTCTTT | many | TRBJ1-1 | . | TRBV24-1
CASSLGLAGEANEQFF | TGTGCCAGCAGCCTCGGTCTAGCGGGAGAGGCCAATGAGCAGTTCTTC | many | TRBJ2-1 | TRBD2 | TRBV7-8
CASSLLAGISTDTQYF | TGCGCCAGCAGCTTACTAGCGGGAATTAGCACAGATACGCAGTATTTT | many | TRBJ2-3 | TRBD2 | TRBV5-1
CASSLFGAPGETQYF | TGTGCCAGCAGCTTATTTGGCGCCCCGGGGGAGACCCAGTACTTC | many | TRBJ2-5 | . | TRBV11-2
CASRDSGRGTGELFF | TGTGCCAGCAGGGATAGCGGGAGGGGAACCGGGGAGCTGTTTTTT | few | TRBJ2-2 | TRBD2 | TRBV25-1